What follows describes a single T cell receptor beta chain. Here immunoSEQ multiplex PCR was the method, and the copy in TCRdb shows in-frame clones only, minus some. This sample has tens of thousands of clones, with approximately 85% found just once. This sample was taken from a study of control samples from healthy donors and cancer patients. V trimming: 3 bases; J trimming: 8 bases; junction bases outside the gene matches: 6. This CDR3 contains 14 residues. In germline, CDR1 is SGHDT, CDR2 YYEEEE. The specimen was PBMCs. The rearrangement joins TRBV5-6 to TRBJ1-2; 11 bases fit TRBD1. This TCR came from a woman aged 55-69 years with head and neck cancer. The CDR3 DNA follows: TGTGCCAGCAGCTACGGACAGGGGGCCTGGGGCTACACCTTC. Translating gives CASSYGQGAWGYTF.